This is a list of T cell receptor beta chains from one sample in a study of cytomegalovirus exposure and HLA in healthy donors. Libraries were prepared by immunoSEQ multiplex PCR; TCRdb keeps only in-frame clonotypes and omits some of them. The profile shows some 140,000 clones, roughly three quarters of them singletons. Sequenced material: PBMCs. Every receptor here comes from a man aged 25-45 years in good health and CMV-seronegative. The CDR3 runs from the conserved cysteine through the conserved F or W. D genes are given only for firm matches. A row's size may be missing; if present it is once, few, many or a size class.

len	d_gene	abundance	v_gene	j_gene	CDR3nt	CDR3aa
14	TRBD1	NA	TRBV6-5	TRBJ2-3	TGTGCCAGCAGACCGCGACAGGGACCTAATAAGCAGTATTTT	CASRPRQGPNKQYF
15	TRBD1	few	TRBV6-1	TRBJ2-5	TGTGCCAGCAATAGAGGGACAGGGGGCTTAGAGACCCAGTACTTC	CASNRGTGGLETQYF
13	TRBD2	few	TRBV6-1	TRBJ2-7	TGTGCCAGCACTGGGACTACCTCCTACGAGCAGTACTTC	CASTGTTSYEQYF
18	NA	NA	TRBV7-9	TRBJ2-2	TGTGCCAGCAGTCCAGGCGGACGGGGCGGGAAGGACACCGGGGAGCTGTTTTTT	CASSPGGRGGKDTGELFF
16	TRBD1	NA	TRBV2	TRBJ2-7	TGTGCCAGCCGAGATCGGACAGGGGGCCGGGTGGGCGAGCAGTACTTC	CASRDRTGGRVGEQYF
15	NA	NA	TRBV2	TRBJ1-1	TGTGCCAGCACAACGACCCCCTGGGGAGGTATTGAAGCTTTCTTT	CASTTTPWGGIEAFF
15	NA	NA	TRBV4-1	TRBJ1-6	TGCGCCAGCAGCCAACAGGACTCCTATAATTCACCCCTCCACTTT	CASSQQDSYNSPLHF
16	NA	once	TRBV15	TRBJ2-3	TGTGCCACCAGTAACCATCCTCCCAGGAGCACAGATACGCAGTATTTT	CATSNHPPRSTDTQYF
13	TRBD1	NA	TRBV19	TRBJ1-5	TGTGCCAGTACGGGACAGAGATATCAGCCCCAGCATTTT	CASTGQRYQPQHF
15	TRBD2	NA	TRBV11-2	TRBJ2-1	TGTGCCAGCAGATTTACTAGCGACCCTTACAATGAGCAGTTCTTC	CASRFTSDPYNEQFF
14	TRBD1	few	TRBV19	TRBJ1-2	TGTGCCAGTAGTCGGACAGGGGGCGACTATGGCTACACCTTC	CASSRTGGDYGYTF
16	TRBD2	once	TRBV7-3	TRBJ2-2	TGTGCCAGCAGCCCCTCTGGGCGGGAGTTTGCCGGGGAGCTGTTTTTT	CASSPSGREFAGELFF
16	TRBD2	NA	TRBV5-5	TRBJ2-7	TGTGCCAGCAGCTTAAACTGGGAGACTAGCGCCTACGAGCAGTACTTC	CASSLNWETSAYEQYF
15	NA	NA	TRBV5-1	TRBJ2-3	TGCGCCAGCAGCCCCCCGCTCCTTGCCGGGGATACGCAGTATTTT	CASSPPLLAGDTQYF
12	NA	NA	TRBV27	TRBJ1-1	TGTGCCAGCAGGGGACACGACACTGAAGCTTTCTTT	CASRGHDTEAFF
13	TRBD1	NA	TRBV2	TRBJ1-1	TGTGCCAGCAGGGGACAGTGGAACACTGAAGCTTTCTTT	CASRGQWNTEAFF
16	TRBD1	NA	TRBV9	TRBJ1-4	TGTGCCAGCAGCGTAGGCCCCGACAGGGGGAGGGAAAAACTGTTTTTT	CASSVGPDRGREKLFF
14	NA	NA	TRBV11-3	TRBJ2-2	TGTGCCAGCAGCTTAACTGATTCCACCGGGGAGCTGTTTTTT	CASSLTDSTGELFF
11	NA	few	TRBV6-1	TRBJ2-1	TGTGCCAGCAGTGAAATCGATGAGCAGTTCTTC	CASSEIDEQFF
16	NA	few	TRBV4-1	TRBJ2-6	TGCGCCAGCAGCCAAGCGGAGGGCTCTGGGGCCAACGTCCTGACTTTC	CASSQAEGSGANVLTF
14	TRBD1	NA	TRBV14	TRBJ2-5	TGTGCCAGCAGCCAAGGGACAGGGGGAGAGACCCAGTACTTC	CASSQGTGGETQYF
15	NA	NA	TRBV11-2	TRBJ2-7	TGTGCCAGCAGCCCCTTGTCCTTTCTAGGCTACGAGCAGTACTTC	CASSPLSFLGYEQYF
16	TRBD2	NA	TRBV5-8	TRBJ2-2	TGTGCCAGCAGCTTGCCCAGCGGGAGGGCCAGAGGGGAGCTGTTTTTT	CASSLPSGRARGELFF
15	TRBD2	few	TRBV10-3	TRBJ2-1	TGTGCCATCAGTCGACTAGCGGGAAATGGCGATGAGCAGTTCTTC	CAISRLAGNGDEQFF
16	NA	NA	TRBV4-1	TRBJ1-1	TGCGCCAGCAGCTATACAACAGGCAGCATGAACACTGAAGCTTTCTTT	CASSYTTGSMNTEAFF
13	NA	NA	TRBV7-3	TRBJ2-1	TGTGCCAGCAGCCCTAGGACAGATACGGGGCAGTTCTTC	CASSPRTDTGQFF
11	NA	NA	TRBV20-1	TRBJ2-7	TGCGGCGGGACGAGCTCCTACGAGCAGTACTTC	CGGTSSYEQYF
16	TRBD2	NA	TRBV28	TRBJ2-5	TGTGCCAGCAGCCCACTAGCGGGAGGGTACCAAGAGACCCAGTACTTC	CASSPLAGGYQETQYF
13	NA	NA	TRBV7-8	TRBJ2-7	TGTGCCAGCAGCTGGGACTCTTCCTACGAGCAGTACTTC	CASSWDSSYEQYF
14	NA	few	TRBV29-1	TRBJ2-7	TGCAGCGTTGTCCGAGACAGGTCTGGCTACGAGCAGTACTTC	CSVVRDRSGYEQYF
13	NA	NA	TRBV6-4	TRBJ2-1	TGTGCCAGCAGTGACCGCCCTGAGGATGAGCAGTTCTTC	CASSDRPEDEQFF
16	TRBD1	few	TRBV18	TRBJ1-1	TGTGCCAGCTCACCGCCCGGACAGGGGGCGCACACTGAAGCTTTCTTT	CASSPPGQGAHTEAFF
17	TRBD1	NA	TRBV19	TRBJ1-2	TGTGCCAGTAGTACAAACACTATGACAGGGCGGTTCTATGGCTACACCTTC	CASSTNTMTGRFYGYTF
15	TRBD2	NA	TRBV6-5	TRBJ2-1	TGTGCCAGCAGTTATACTAGCGGGAGGGCCGGGGAGCAGTTCTTC	CASSYTSGRAGEQFF
16	TRBD2	NA	TRBV11-1	TRBJ2-3	TGTGCCAGCAGCATTGGACTAGCGGGGAGCACAGATACGCAGTATTTT	CASSIGLAGSTDTQYF
12	NA	NA	TRBV10-3	TRBJ2-1	TGTGCCGGAGGATTGGAGGGGAATGAGCAGTTCTTC	CAGGLEGNEQFF
16	TRBD1	NA	TRBV18	TRBJ1-3	TGTGCCAGCTCACTTCTACAGGGGGCGGGGGGAAACACCATATATTTT	CASSLLQGAGGNTIYF
15	TRBD1	NA	TRBV7-3	TRBJ2-1	TGTGCCAGCAGCCCAGCCGGGACAGGGGGCAATGAGCAGTTCTTC	CASSPAGTGGNEQFF
13	NA	NA	TRBV5-1	TRBJ2-1	TGCGCCAGCAGCTTCCTAGGAGCGTGGGAGCAGTTCTTC	CASSFLGAWEQFF
15	NA	NA	TRBV6-4	TRBJ2-1	TGTGCCAGCAGTGACGATTCAGGGACCTACAATGAGCAGTTCTTC	CASSDDSGTYNEQFF
16	NA	few	TRBV25-1	TRBJ2-5	TGTGCCAGCAGTGAAAGGAAGGAGGGGGCTCGGGAGACCCAGTACTTC	CASSERKEGARETQYF
18	TRBD2	NA	TRBV7-6	TRBJ2-7	TGTGCCAGCAGCTTAGCCCAGGAGTCTAGCGGGAGCTCCTACGAGCAGTACTTC	CASSLAQESSGSSYEQYF
16	TRBD1	once	TRBV27	TRBJ2-1	TGTGCCAGCAGTTTAGAGTGGGACAGCTCCTACAATGAGCAGTTCTTC	CASSLEWDSSYNEQFF
16	NA	NA	TRBV25-1	TRBJ2-7	TGTGCCAACAGTGAATCCGGCAGGGGCCTCCCCTACGAGCAGTACTTC	CANSESGRGLPYEQYF
14	TRBD1	few	TRBV6-1	TRBJ2-7	TGTGCCAGCAGTGGATGGACAGGGCTTTACGAGCAGTACTTC	CASSGWTGLYEQYF
14	TRBD1	NA	TRBV9	TRBJ1-3	TGTGCCAGCAGTCAAGGACAGGGAGAAAACACCATATATTTT	CASSQGQGENTIYF
15	TRBD2	NA	TRBV2	TRBJ2-6	TGTGCCAGCAGTCTCGGGGGGGATGGGGCCAACGTCCTGACTTTC	CASSLGGDGANVLTF